One sample yielded the 29 T cell receptor beta chains listed below, sequenced in a study of early T cells in non-severe SARS-CoV-2 infection. One entry per CDR3 protein results from TCRdb running MiXCR on the 5' RACE reads. The sample includes approximately 70,000 distinct CDR3 sequences, 10% to 12% of them seen just once. Specimen: whole blood, collected at baseline. The receptors here all came from an adult who was a healthcare worker with PCR-confirmed SARS-CoV-2 infection or an uninfected control (not recorded which).

This clonotype appeared many times. This sequence joins TRBV4-2 and TRBJ2-7; D gene uncertain. CDR3 length equals 14 residues. Between the trimmed V and J ends, which lost 0 bases and 0 bases, there was a span of 6 bases. Germline lookup yields CDR1 LGHNA and CDR2 YNFKEQ. The CDR3 bases are TGTGCCAGCAGCCAAGATAACTTCTCCTACGAGCAGTACTTC. Residues: CASSQDNFSYEQYF.

V usage is TRBV29-1 and J usage is TRBJ2-1; no clear D. The CDR3 loop spans 11 amino acids. Trimming pared 1 base from V and 4 bases from J, leaving 2 bases between. Germline CDR1 reads SQVTM; CDR2 reads ANQGSEA. The CDR3 region is CSVEVYNEQFF. The CDR3 DNA reads as TGCAGCGTTGAAGTTTACAATGAGCAGTTCTTC.

The V call is TRBV5-1, the J call TRBJ2-5; unclear D gene. CDR1 is SGHRS and CDR2 is YFSETQ in the germline V gene. V lost 1 base to trimming and J lost 4 bases, with 11 bases between them. The CDR3 spans 14 residues. CDR3 bases: TGCGCCAGCAGCTTGTTTCCGGGTACAGAGACCCAGTACTTC. Protein: CASSLFPGTETQYF.

This clonotype came up many times. The chain employs TRBV30 and TRBJ2-2; D remains ambiguous. Trimming shortened V by 0 bases and J by 1 base, and 6 bases separated the two germline ends. The CDR3 contains 14 residues. CDR1 and CDR2 from the germline V gene are GTSNPN and SVGIG (reference sequence). CDR3 in amino acids: CAWSVARNTGELFF. DNA of the CDR3: TGTGCCTGGAGTGTAGCCAGGAACACCGGGGAGCTGTTTTTT.

This clonotype was recorded a few times. This chain links TRBV3-1 with TRBJ2-1; TRBD2 agrees at 10 bases. This CDR3 contains 14 residues. Losses at the gene ends were 6 bases for V and 9 bases for J; bases not matched to a gene: 8. CDR1 is LGHDT and CDR2 is YNNKEL in the germline V gene (reference sequence). CDR3 DNA sequence: TGTGCCAGCAGACCAATAGCGGGAGGCCGTGAGCAGTTCTTC. It translates to CASRPIAGGREQFF.

The V and J genes are TRBV3-1 and TRBJ2-3; 9 positions agree with TRBD2. The junction had 7 bases not matched to a gene; V was cut back by 4 bases and J by 2 bases. Per the germline V gene, CDR1 is LGHDT and CDR2 is YNNKEL (reference sequence). This CDR3 is 16 amino acids long. DNA of the CDR3: TGTGCCAGCAGCCCGTCTAGCGGGGTAACCACAGATACGCAGTATTTT. It specifies CASSPSSGVTTDTQYF.

CDR3 nucleotides: TGTGCCAGCTCACCGCCGACAGGGGGCGTGAACAATGAGCAGTTCTTC. It specifies CASSPPTGGVNNEQFF. The chain couples TRBV18 to TRBJ2-1, with 10 bases identical to TRBD1. The germline CDR1 and CDR2 sequences are KGHSH and LQKENI. This CDR3 has 16 residues. Losses at the gene ends were 3 bases for V and 5 bases for J; bases not matched to a gene: 7.

The chain combines TRBV4-1 with TRBJ2-1; no definite D call. This CDR3 contains 16 residues. CDR1 is MGHRA, CDR2 YSYEKL, per germline. V gave up 0 bases and J gave up 2 bases, with 11 bases separating them. The CDR3 is CASSQDYSIAYNEQFF. CDR3 in DNA: TGCGCCAGCAGCCAAGATTATAGCATTGCCTACAATGAGCAGTTCTTC.

There are a few counts of this clonotype. An end of the junction does not agree with germline; a read error may underlie this. V and J are TRBV6-2 or TRBV6-3 and TRBJ1-1; 7 bases match TRBD1. The germline V gene has CDR1 MNHEY and CDR2 SVGEGT. The CDR3 spans 14 residues. The CDR3 DNA reads TGTGCCAGCAGCTACTGGACAGGCACTAATGAAGCTTTCTTT. Protein sequence: CASSYWTGTNEAFF.

This clonotype was counted a few times. The rearrangement links TRBV3-1 to TRBJ2-3, with D perhaps matching TRBD2 (6 bases). V dropped 1 base and J dropped 9 bases, with 20 bases sitting between them. CDR1 and CDR2 from the germline V gene are LGHDT and YNNKEL (reference sequence). There are 16 residues in the CDR3. The CDR3 DNA reads as TGTGCCAGCAGCCAAGGAAGGATATTCCGGGGGAGAACGCAGTATTTT. Translating it yields CASSQGRIFRGRTQYF.

The V call is TRBV6-1, the J call TRBJ1-5; D uncertain. V was trimmed by 8 bases and J by 9 bases, leaving 5 bases between them. This CDR3 is 9 amino acids long. Germline lookup yields CDR1 MNHNS and CDR2 SASEGT. Written as DNA, the CDR3 is TGTGCCAGCGCGCCGCCCCAGCATTTT. Protein product: CASAPPQHF.

This clonotype was observed a handful of times. V is TRBV2 and J is TRBJ2-3; TRBD1 matches 11 bases. This CDR3 spans 16 amino acids. V trimming: 3 bases; J trimming: 6 bases; junction bases outside the gene matches: 8. Germline V lookup: CDR1 SNHLY, CDR2 FYNNEI. CDR3: CASSDGTGGGTDTQYF. Written as DNA, the CDR3 is TGTGCCAGCAGTGACGGGACAGGGGGTGGAACGGATACGCAGTATTTT.

In this sample, this clonotype turned up a few times. The chain recombines TRBV12-3 or TRBV12-4 with TRBJ2-1; D possibly corresponds to TRBD1 (5 bases). V lost 6 bases, J lost 6 bases, and 15 bases lay in between. The CDR3 sequence is 14 residues long. CDR3 sequence reads: CASRGEWVSNEQFF. Here the CDR3 DNA reads TGTGCCAGCAGAGGGGAATGGGTAAGCAATGAGCAGTTCTTC.

The chain combines TRBV3-1 with TRBJ1-2; D is unresolved. V lost 4 bases, J lost 8 bases, and 20 bases lay in between. The CDR3 runs 15 residues. Germline loops: CDR1 LGHDT, CDR2 YNNKEL (reference sequence). The CDR3 DNA reads as TGTGCCAGCAGCCCTACTGAGAGGGCAGTCAGCGGCTACACCTTC. It yields the protein CASSPTERAVSGYTF.

Many counts were recorded for this clonotype. The rearrangement uses TRBV12-5 and TRBJ2-5; D not certain. Per the germline V gene, CDR1 is LGHNT and CDR2 is FRNRAP. V lost 6 bases and J lost 4, with 12 bases in between. The CDR3 has 13 residues. The CDR3 nucleotides read TGTGCTAGTGGCAGCCTTAGTGGAGAGACCCAGTACTTC. Translating it yields CASGSLSGETQYF.

V is TRBV20-1 and J is TRBJ2-1; 8 bases are shared with TRBD2. Germline V gene sequence: CDR1 DFQATT, CDR2 SNEGSKA (reference sequence). V lost 8 bases, J lost 8 bases, and 14 bases stayed unmatched. The CDR3 is made up of 14 amino acids. The CDR3 is CSTKGIAGIDEQFF. In DNA, the CDR3 is TGCAGTACGAAGGGGATAGCGGGAATTGATGAGCAGTTCTTC.

This clonotype showed up just once. The chain is built from TRBV10-3 and TRBJ2-1, with D unresolved. V lost 7 bases and J 8 bases, leaving 15 bases between the germline ends. The germline CDR1 and CDR2 sequences are ENHRY and SYGVKD. The CDR3 runs to 13 residues. CDR3 coding DNA: TGTGCCATCAAGCCGAACGAGTTCGATGAGCAGTTCTTC. This codes for CAIKPNEFDEQFF.

The chain is built from TRBV7-8 and TRBJ2-2; 9 positions match TRBD1. This CDR3 region has 16 residues. Germline-derived CDR1 and CDR2 are SGHVS and FQNEAQ. V lost 3 bases, J lost 4 bases, and 6 bases stayed unmatched. CDR3 protein: CASSLPGQGITGELFF. In DNA form, the CDR3 reads TGTGCCAGCAGCTTGCCGGGACAGGGCATCACCGGGGAGCTGTTTTTT. Based on the CDR3 plus reference TRBV7-8 and TRBJ2-2, the full variable domain is GAGVSQSPRYKVAKRGQDVALRCDPISGHVSLFWYQQALGQGPEFLTYFQNEAQLDKSGLPSDRFFAERPEGSVSTLKIQRTQQEDSAVYLCASSLPGQGITGELFFGEGSRLTVL.

In its sample, this clonotype was seen many times. The chain carries TRBV12-2 and TRBJ2-7. TRBV12-2 is reported as a pseudogene. The CDR3 totals 13 residues. CDR3 in DNA: TGTGCAAGTCGCCTTACGACGAGGTACGAGCAGTACTTC. Translation: CASRLTTRYEQYF.

The J gene is TRBJ2-1, the V gene TRBV5-1, with D tentatively TRBD2 (5 bases). V dropped 3 bases and J dropped 0 bases, with 19 bases sitting between them. The germline gives CDR1 SGHRS, CDR2 YFSETQ. The CDR3 is made up of 18 amino acids. The CDR3 loop is CASSSPGLAESSYNEQFF. The DNA for the CDR3 is TGCGCCAGCAGCTCCCCCGGACTGGCGGAGTCCTCCTACAATGAGCAGTTCTTC.

This clonotype was picked up a small number of times. The chain joins TRBV24-1 to TRBJ2-1; 11 bases map to TRBD2. CDR1 KGHDR and CDR2 SFDVKD come from the germline V gene. The CDR3 has 17 amino acids. V dropped 4 bases and J dropped 9; count of bases not matched to a gene: 13. As DNA, the CDR3 is TGTGCCACCAGTGACCAAAGACTAGCGGGACTCCGGGGTGAGCAGTTCTTC. This gives the protein CATSDQRLAGLRGEQFF.

The V call is TRBV5-8, the J call TRBJ1-2; D is ambiguous. The CDR3 sequence is 12 residues long. V lost 4 bases and J 4 bases, leaving 8 bases between the germline ends. Germline V gene sequence: CDR1 SGHTS, CDR2 YDEGEE. CDR3 DNA: TGTGCCAGCAGCCCCGGGTCCTATGGCTACACCTTC. Protein product: CASSPGSYGYTF.

The chain joins TRBV12-3 or TRBV12-4 to TRBJ2-3; D is unclear. There are 14 residues in the CDR3. V lost 2 bases to trimming and J lost 4 bases, with 10 bases between them. In DNA form, the CDR3 reads TGTGCCAGCAGTTTAAAAGCTCGGGCAGATACGCAGTATTTT. This gives the protein CASSLKARADTQYF.

The J gene is TRBJ2-1, the V gene TRBV27; 10 nucleotides align to TRBD2. This CDR3 is 16 amino acids long. The germline V gene encodes CDR1 MNHEY and CDR2 SMNVEV (reference sequence). V lost 6 bases to trimming and J lost 8 bases; unmatched junction nucleotides: 13. The CDR3 coding sequence is TGTGCCAGCAGAGATCGAGCGGGAGGGCCCTTGCATGAGCAGTTCTTC. Translation gives CASRDRAGGPLHEQFF.

The CDR3 sequence is CASSLEGLRSTDTQYF. CDR3 DNA: TGTGCCAGCAGCTTAGAGGGATTGAGAAGCACAGATACGCAGTATTTT. This chain connects TRBV7-8 to TRBJ2-3; no reliable D call. Germline-derived CDR1 and CDR2 are SGHVS and FQNEAQ. The CDR3 covers 16 residues. Trimming cost V 1 base and J 0 bases, with 11 bases left between them.

By its share, this clonotype is medium-sized. This sequence joins TRBV30 and TRBJ2-7; no firm D call. CDR3 size: 12 residues. Looked up from germline, CDR1 is GTSNPN and CDR2 is SVGIG (reference sequence). The V and J ends lost 0 bases and 7 bases respectively, with 10 bases between them. Here the CDR3 reads CAWSVWAREQYF. In DNA form, the CDR3 reads TGTGCCTGGAGTGTATGGGCGCGGGAGCAGTACTTC. The full variable domain, its missing parts supplied by reference TRBV30 and TRBJ2-7, is SQTIHQWPATLVQPVGSPLSLECTVEGTSNPNLYWYRQAAGRGLQLLFYSVGIGQISSEVPQNLSASRPQDRQFILSSKKLLLSDSGFYLCAWSVWAREQYFGPGTRLTVT.

J is TRBJ2-2 and V is TRBV29-1; 9 bases are shared with TRBD1. The CDR3 sequence is 15 residues long. With V trimmed by 7 bases and J by 6 bases, 12 bases remained unmatched. Germline-derived CDR1 and CDR2 are SQVTM and ANQGSEA. The CDR3 loop is CSGGETGQGSGELFF. In DNA form, the CDR3 reads TGCAGCGGGGGGGAGACGGGACAGGGCTCCGGGGAGCTGTTTTTT.

This clonotype has a handful of counts. The chain has TRBV20-1 and TRBJ1-6, with 7 positions matching TRBD1. This CDR3 is built from 15 residues. The germline V gene has CDR1 DFQATT and CDR2 SNEGSKA (reference sequence). Trimming at V came to 5 bases and at J to 3 bases, leaving 7 bases not matched to a gene. CDR3 DNA sequence: TGCAGTGCTCGGACAGGAAAATTCTATAATTCACCCCTCCACTTT. The encoded protein is CSARTGKFYNSPLHF.

This clonotype came up a few times. The chain uses TRBV20-1 and TRBJ2-3, with a tentative D call TRBD2 (6 bases). V shed 6 bases and J shed 2 bases, with 15 bases lying between them. Germline V lookup: CDR1 DFQATT, CDR2 SNEGSKA (reference sequence). The CDR3 loop spans 14 amino acids. DNA of the CDR3: TGCAGTGCCGTCCGGGGGTCGAACACAGATACGCAGTATTTT. Its protein is CSAVRGSNTDTQYF.